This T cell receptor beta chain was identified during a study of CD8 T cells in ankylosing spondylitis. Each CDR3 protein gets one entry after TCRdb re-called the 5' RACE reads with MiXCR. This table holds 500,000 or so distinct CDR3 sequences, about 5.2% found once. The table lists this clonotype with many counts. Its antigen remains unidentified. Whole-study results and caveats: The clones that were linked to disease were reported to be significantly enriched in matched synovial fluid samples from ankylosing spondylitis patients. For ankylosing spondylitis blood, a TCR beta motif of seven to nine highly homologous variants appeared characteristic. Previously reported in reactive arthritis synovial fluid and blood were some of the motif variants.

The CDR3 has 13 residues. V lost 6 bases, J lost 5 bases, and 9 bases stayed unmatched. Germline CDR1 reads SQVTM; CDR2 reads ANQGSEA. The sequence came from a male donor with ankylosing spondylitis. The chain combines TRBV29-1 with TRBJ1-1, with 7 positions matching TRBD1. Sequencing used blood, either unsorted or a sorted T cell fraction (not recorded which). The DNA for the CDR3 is TGCAGCGTCGAGCTGACAGGGACGACTGAAGCTTTCTTT. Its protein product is CSVELTGTTEAFF.